This T cell receptor beta chain was recorded in a study of somatic mutations in cytotoxic T cells in rheumatoid arthritis. Whole-study context: T-cell populations stained with V beta antibodies were in some cases flow-sorted at nearly 100% purity, including V beta1+ cells that were sequenced for TCRB.

Positive magnetic bead selection separated CD4+ and CD8+ cells, and flow cytometry confirmed purity. A remark on this clone: Its cognate antigen is unknown.

Study observations and caveats: Within 8 of 65 patients, the single biggest CD8+ clone made up more than 20% of CD8+ cells.

Data came from immunoSEQ multiplex PCR; TCRdb stores just in-frame clones and leaves some out. The sample lists about 2,300 clones, 70% to 80% occurring once. The TCR originated in a middle-aged woman with rheumatoid arthritis. Sequencing was performed on CD8+ T cells sorted from blood.

The CDR3 DNA sequence: TGCGCCAGCAGCCTGACAGGGGACGATGGCTACACCTTC. This gives the protein CASSLTGDDGYTF. The chain employs TRBV4-1 and TRBJ1-2, with 8 bases identical to TRBD1. This CDR3 contains 13 residues. Per germline, CDR1 MGHRA and CDR2 YSYEKL. With 4 bases clipped from V and 6 bases from J, the junction kept 4 bases outside the gene matches.